These T cell receptor beta chains were read from a single sample in a study of blood T cell repertoires in COVID-19. Produced via immunoSEQ multiplex PCR; TCRdb's table is partial and in-frame only. In the table there are about 270,000 clones, more than 70% of which are singletons. Sequences were obtained from PBMCs or T cells enriched from blood (not recorded which). Receptors were obtained from a woman aged 55-69 years in a cohort exposed to, infected with or recovered from COVID-19 (not recorded which). Each CDR3 is given with its conserved first and last residue.

>TRBV30|13|TRBJ2-2
CAWSAQGAGELFF
>TRBV24-1|16|TRBJ2-7
CATSDSRGGGGDEQYF
>TRBV28|11|TRBJ2-3
CASRAGHTQYF
>TRBV27|11|TRBJ1-2
CASRTGYGYTF
>TRBV6-5|13|TRBJ2-7
CASSLAGGYEQYF
>TRBV7-2|18|TRBJ2-1
CASSLSWGGTSGINEQFF
>TRBV9|17|TRBJ2-3
CASSVGVSGSRTDTQYF
>TRBV2|15|TRBJ1-5
CASSLQGFSNQPQHF
>TRBV2|15|TRBJ2-3
CASSEQGQGGDTQYF
>TRBV7-9|15|TRBJ2-1
CASSPAGLELGEQFF
>TRBV7-7|16|TRBJ2-2
CASSSRQSPSTGELFF
>TRBV4-1|17|TRBJ2-7
CASSWATGTSGAAEQYF
>TRBV24-1|15|TRBJ1-2
CATSESTDRGHGYTF
>TRBV27|14|TRBJ1-5
CASSLRGSYQPQHF
>TRBV28|15|TRBJ1-2
CASTFGDRGNYGYTF
>TRBV18|18|TRBJ2-2
CASSPTGASGRNTGELFF
>TRBV6-5|14|TRBJ2-5
CASRGGRGIKTQYF
>TRBV7-3|15|TRBJ2-3
CASSLREGRVDTQYF
>TRBV5-6|13|TRBJ2-3
CASSRWTGDTQYF
>TRBV13|17|TRBJ2-7
CASSPSPGTGPSYEQYF
>TRBV27|16|TRBJ2-1
CASTLRGQGAYNEQFF
>TRBV7-2|15|TRBJ2-7
CASSLRVYRTYEQYF
>TRBV6-6|15|TRBJ2-6
CASSRDRPGANVLTF
>TRBV7-9|12|TRBJ2-7
CASSLSSGEQYF
>TRBV20-1|11|TRBJ1-4
CSARVREKLFF
>TRBV18|17|TRBJ2-3
CASSPAGLAGGTDTQYF
>TRBV7-2|15|TRBJ1-2
CASSLAGTGGNGYTF
>TRBV25-1|15|TRBJ2-1
CASGRGLDRVGEQFF
>TRBV5-1|14|TRBJ2-3
CASSVGLGTGYSYF
>TRBV11-2|18|TRBJ2-7
CASSLTPQGARRIYEQYF
>TRBV7-3|13|TRBJ2-1
CASSSGSYNEQFF
>TRBV5-1|13|TRBJ2-7
CASSQIPTGVRYF
>TRBV19|15|TRBJ2-1
CASSMWQKTSNEQFF
>TRBV7-8|15|TRBJ2-7
CASSRNRESSYEQYF
>TRBV5-1|14|TRBJ2-3
CASSRTVSTDTQYF
>TRBV6-1|16|TRBJ1-4
CASSEDRPGANEKLFF
>TRBV2|13|TRBJ1-1
CASSEGHYAEAFF
>TRBV9|16|TRBJ2-6
CASSVKQGSGANVLTF
>TRBV7-9|14|TRBJ1-2
CASSLIPRARGYTF
>TRBV29-1|13|TRBJ2-7
CSVVDPGSTEQYF
>TRBV19|15|TRBJ2-2
CASSVRQGQTGELFF
>TRBV7-8|14|TRBJ2-7
CASSSMTSSYEQYF
>TRBV9|14|TRBJ2-7
CASSPQGQGYEQYF
>TRBV5-1|12|TRBJ1-3
CASSLQGDTIYF
>TRBV5-1|15|TRBJ2-3
CASYVGRAGTDTQYF
>TRBV28|14|TRBJ2-5
CASSPGTAQETQYF
>TRBV7-8|15|TRBJ2-7
CASSQKTGGGHEQYF
>TRBV19|14|TRBJ1-4
CASSRTGTNEKLFF
>TRBV28|14|TRBJ2-5
CASSRTTDQETQYF
>TRBV5-1|14|TRBJ1-1
CASSLEMGGTEAFF
>TRBV15|16|TRBJ1-2
CATSRDATGVRSGYTF
>TRBV3-1/TRBV3-2|11|TRBJ1-1
CASSQGGEGFF
>TRBV28|18|TRBJ2-4
CASSPVVGAGGGKNIQYF
>TRBV5-4|16|TRBJ2-1
CASSPRTTLSYNEQFF
>TRBV19|13|TRBJ2-1
CASSPTVWNEQFF